This T cell receptor (beta chain) was documented in a study of spatial heterogeneity in lung cancer. Described time point: sample taken at primary tumor resection. Whole RNA came from tumor, nontumor lung or frozen PBMC and was sequenced without being sorted. Some 72 TRACERx patients with early, untreated non-small cell lung cancer donated samples. Each TCR cDNA molecule bore a unique molecular identifier. TCRdb reprocessed the 5' RACE reads with MiXCR, giving one entry per CDR3 protein. The sample includes roughly 80,000 distinct CDR3 sequences, around 12% of them seen just once. The CDR3 is made up of 16 amino acids. The germline gives CDR1 SNHLY, CDR2 FYNNEI. V gave up 3 bases and J gave up 0 bases, with 14 bases separating them.

The chain recombines TRBV2 with TRBJ1-1; no firm D call. The sequenced sample was PBMCs, obtained at surgery. This receptor was identified in a male donor with early-stage non-small cell lung cancer. Here the CDR3 reads CASSDAALNLNTEAFF. CDR3 coding DNA: TGTGCCAGCAGTGATGCGGCTCTGAATCTGAACACTGAAGCTTTCTTT.